The sequence of this T cell receptor (beta chain) was determined in a study of T cells in Graves' hyperthyroidism and ophthalmopathy. Overall study: Peripheral blood was collected at initial diagnosis, before any treatment.

As concerns this clonotype: Its antigen remains unknown.

The CDR3 is 11 residues long. CDR1 is MNHEY and CDR2 is SVGAGI in the germline V gene. The V and J ends lost 7 bases and 15 bases respectively, with 13 bases between them. Patients showing uncontrolled infection, other autoimmune disease, pregnancy or lactation were ineligible. On the basis of clinical symptoms, serum thyroxine and TRAb, thyroid ultrasound and orbital computed tomography, diagnoses were made. Findings of the study overall: Ophthalmopathy stood apart from stable hyperthyroidism in a 13 V-J model.

RNA transcripts were the template for amplifying TCR beta CDR3 regions. The primer set for the first-round RT-PCR of the TCR CDR3 was HTBI. Using its own MiXCR run on the multiplex PCR reads, TCRdb lists one record per CDR3 protein. The sample gives roughly 400,000 distinct CDR3 sequences, around 16% of which show up once; roughly 26% is in the top ten. The chain is built from TRBV6-5 and TRBJ1-6, with a tentative D call TRBD1 (5 bases). Sequencing was performed on blood. The sequence was obtained from a woman aged 18-29 years with Graves' hyperthyroidism that later progressed to Graves' ophthalmopathy. The CDR3 here is CASMEGINLHF. Here the CDR3 DNA reads TGTGCCAGCATGGAGGGGATTAACCTCCACTTT.